The subject of this entry is one TCR beta chain. As every portion of the isolated RNA was reverse transcribed, the sequencing read expressed TCRB transcripts. Assay used: immunoSEQ multiplex PCR; TCRdb lists only in-frame clones, some missing. The repertoire has 430,000 or so clones, around 10% of them found once; the top ten carry approximately 0.05%. The entry originates in a study of beta chain features in type 1 diabetes. Germline CDR1 and CDR2: ENHRY and SYGVKD. Losses at the gene ends were 9 bases for V and 3 bases for J; bases not matched to a gene: 3. The CDR3 has 13 residues. The sequence was obtained from a woman under 30 in good health. The V call is TRBV10-3, the J call TRBJ2-2, with 8 positions matching TRBD1. Sequenced sample: naive CD4+ T cells from blood. The CDR3 nucleotides read TGTGCCATAGGACAGGGCGACACCGGGGAGCTGTTTTTT. Protein sequence: CAIGQGDTGELFF.